These 9 T cell receptor beta chains were all obtained from the same sample, sequenced in a study of human T cells and chemical hapten exposure. The sample's time point: patch test 1, 2 weeks after DPC sensitization. Treatment in this sample: therapeutic diphenylcyclopropenone sensitization with weekly scalp DPC. A single record per CDR3 protein comes from TCRdb applying MiXCR to the RACE reads. The sample yields some 79,000 distinct CDR3 sequences, 6% to 9% seen once. Sample: whole blood, taken in connection with sensitization to the hapten diphenylcyclopropenone (DPC). The receptors originated from a woman in her 30s with alopecia areata. Some clones in this sample may be carry-over from other donors' samples.

This clonotype was counted many times. The chain employs TRBV7-9 and TRBJ1-5; 12 bases fit TRBD1. This CDR3 contains 15 residues. The germline gives CDR1 SEHNR, CDR2 FQNEAQ (reference sequence). The V gene end was trimmed by 5 bases and the J gene end by 6 bases; junction bases not matched to a gene: 5. CDR3 sequence: CASSAGQGAGQPQHF. DNA of the CDR3: TGTGCCAGCAGCGCGGGACAGGGGGCTGGTCAGCCCCAGCATTTT.

This clonotype was seen at least ten times. The chain employs TRBV7-2 and TRBJ2-5, with D possibly being TRBD2 (6 bases). Germline loops: CDR1 SGHTA, CDR2 FQGNSA. V was pared by 5 bases and J by 4 bases, with 20 bases between. The CDR3 length is 16 residues. The CDR3 sequence is CASSPFRGNEAETQYF. The CDR3 bases are TGTGCCAGCAGCCCCTTCCGCGGGAACGAGGCAGAGACCCAGTACTTC.

V and J are TRBV14 and TRBJ2-1; no firm D call. The CDR3 is made up of 13 amino acids. V was shortened by 3 bases and J by 9 bases, with 12 bases between the two germline ends. The germline CDR1 and CDR2 sequences are SGHDN and FVKESK. The CDR3 reads CASSQLLVVEQFF. CDR3 DNA: TGTGCCAGCAGCCAGTTGCTTGTGGTTGAGCAGTTCTTC.

In its sample, this clonotype was seen many times. The V and J genes are TRBV5-4 and TRBJ2-1; a weak D match, TRBD2 (5 bases). Trimming left V 4 bases short and J 8 bases short, with 13 bases between. Germline CDR1 reads SGHNT; CDR2 reads YYREEE (reference sequence). This CDR3 is built from 13 residues. The CDR3 sequence: CASSRSGSDEQFF. CDR3 DNA sequence: TGTGCCAGCAGCCGATCGGGGTCAGATGAGCAGTTCTTC.

This clonotype came up a few times. The chain joins TRBV29-1 to TRBJ1-2; tentative D call: TRBD1 (6 bases). The germline V gene encodes CDR1 SQVTM and CDR2 ANQGSEA. The V end was cut by 7 bases, the J end by 1 base, with 10 bases between. The CDR3 is made up of 12 amino acids. The CDR3 DNA follows: TGCAGCGGCCAGGACAGTAACTATGGCTACACCTTC. This codes for CSGQDSNYGYTF.

In the case of this clonotype: A much more abundant neighbour one base away suggests this may be a read error. The genes are TRBV15 and TRBJ1-1, with a weak D call TRBD1 (6 bases). From germline, CDR1 is LNHNV and CDR2 YYDKDF (reference sequence). The CDR3 extends over 15 amino acids. DNA for the CDR3: TGTGTCACCAGCGGAAACAGGGAAAGGAGCACTGAAGCTTTCTTT. Its protein product is CVTSGNRERSTEAFF. The full variable domain, rest sourced from reference TRBV15 and TRBJ1-1, is DAMVIQNPRYQVTQFGKPVTLSCSQTLNHNVMYWYQQKSSQAPKLLFHYYDKDFNNEADTPDNFQSRRPNTSFCFLDIRSPGLGDTAMYLCVTSGNRERSTEAFFGQGTRLTVV.

This clonotype was counted many times. The chain recombines TRBV19 with TRBJ1-5; possibly TRBD1 for D (6 bases). The V gene's germline CDR1 is LNHDA and CDR2 SQIVND (reference sequence). The CDR3 totals 15 residues. The V gene lost 4 bases and the J gene lost 3 bases, with 13 bases spanning the gap. The CDR3 protein is CASSTDRTLNQPQHF. The CDR3 DNA sequence: TGTGCCAGTAGTACCGACAGGACCCTCAATCAGCCCCAGCATTTT.

This clonotype was seen many times. The chain uses TRBV20-1 and TRBJ2-3, with D possibly being TRBD1 or TRBD2 (5 bases each). Between the trimmed V and J ends, which lost 6 bases and 1 base, there was a span of 17 bases. The length of the CDR3 is 15 residues. Germline V gene sequence: CDR1 DFQATT, CDR2 SNEGSKA (reference sequence). The CDR3, as DNA: TGCAGTGCCCAAGATGGGGGATCGGGCACAGATACGCAGTATTTT. Amino acids: CSAQDGGSGTDTQYF.

This clonotype has ten or more counts. CDR3 coding DNA: TGTGCCAGCAGCCCGGGGCGGGGGGGCCCTCTTCGAGAGACCCAGTACTTC. This encodes CASSPGRGGPLRETQYF. The chain is built from TRBV11-2 and TRBJ2-5; 9 nucleotides line up with TRBD2. CDR1 and CDR2 from the germline V gene are SGHAT and FQNNGV. The CDR3 loop spans 17 amino acids. Losses at the gene ends were 5 bases for V and 4 bases for J; bases not matched to a gene: 14.